This TCR beta chain was sequenced in a study of blood T cell repertoires in COVID-19. As for the study in general: The United States, Italy and Spain were the sources of the acute and convalescent COVID-19 samples.

The method was immunoSEQ multiplex PCR; TCRdb's version includes in-frame clones alone and lacks a portion of them. In the table there are roughly 120,000 clones, about 85% of which are singletons. V lost 6 bases, J lost 1 base, and 9 bases stayed unmatched. The CDR3 is 16 amino acids. From germline, CDR1 is MNHNY and CDR2 SVGAGI (reference sequence). Source material: peripheral blood. The TCR comes from a man in his forties with acute or convalescent COVID-19. J is TRBJ1-2 and V is TRBV6-6; TRBD1 agrees at 9 bases. CDR3 nucleotides: TGTGCCAGCAGACGGGACAGGGAGTGGTTTAACTATGGCTACACCTTC. Its translation: CASRRDREWFNYGYTF.